This passage covers 16 T cell receptor beta chains from one sample sequenced in a study of blood T cell repertoires in COVID-19. Measured with immunoSEQ multiplex PCR; TCRdb has only the in-frame clones, and not every one. The sample contains 150,000 to 160,000 clones, roughly 83% of which appear only once. Material for sequencing was peripheral blood. These TCRs come from a woman aged 55-70 years with acute or convalescent COVID-19.

This clone was detected only once. This chain links TRBV28 with TRBJ1-1, with D hard to call. V lost 3 bases and J 6 bases, leaving 17 bases between the germline ends. CDR1 MDHEN and CDR2 SYDVKM come from the germline V gene. CDR3 size: 15 residues. This CDR3 is CASSLWVTRRAEAFF. CDR3 sequence (DNA): TGTGCCAGCAGTTTGTGGGTAACCCGGAGGGCTGAAGCTTTCTTT.

The rearrangement links TRBV29-1 to TRBJ1-3; D is possibly TRBD1 (5 bases). This CDR3 has 14 residues. Germline V gene lookup returns CDR1 SQVTM and CDR2 ANQGSEA. Between the trimmed V and J ends, which lost 0 bases and 2 bases, there was a span of 8 bases. CDR3 loop: CSVEDARAGNTIYF. DNA of the CDR3: TGCAGCGTTGAAGATGCCAGGGCTGGAAACACCATATATTTT.

This chain connects TRBV2 to TRBJ1-2; the D gene is possibly TRBD1 (6 bases). Germline lookup yields CDR1 SNHLY and CDR2 FYNNEI. V was trimmed by 2 bases and J by 6 bases, leaving 13 bases between them. This CDR3 has 14 residues. CDR3: CASSETGTLDGYTF. The CDR3 bases are TGTGCCAGCAGTGAAACAGGGACATTGGATGGCTACACCTTC.

V gene TRBV28 combines with J gene TRBJ2-7, with D maybe TRBD1 (6 bases). CDR1 MDHEN and CDR2 SYDVKM come from the germline V gene. This CDR3 is built from 14 residues. With 5 bases removed from V and 6 bases from J, the gap between germline ends came to 17 bases. The CDR3 sequence: CASSPTTGPREQYV. The CDR3 DNA is TGTGCCAGCAGTCCGACGACAGGTCCCCGCGAGCAGTACGTC.

The rearrangement uses TRBV5-4 and TRBJ1-6; 7 nucleotides agree with TRBD1. Germline-derived CDR1 and CDR2 are SGHNT and YYREEE (reference sequence). The CDR3 covers 14 residues. The junction had 5 bases not matched to a gene; V was cut back by 4 bases and J by 7 bases. This CDR3 reads CASSADRRNSPLHF. CDR3 DNA: TGTGCCAGCAGCGCGGACAGGCGGAATTCACCCCTCCACTTT.

V usage is TRBV7-9 and J usage is TRBJ1-2; 8 bases are a match to TRBD1. The CDR3 loop spans 15 amino acids. The ends lost 2 bases at V and 6 bases at J; junction bases unmatched: 8. CDR1 is SEHNR, CDR2 FQNEAQ, per germline (reference sequence). CDR3 DNA: TGTGCCAGCAGCTTAAGGTCAGGGGGCTTAAATGGCTACACCTTC. As protein: CASSLRSGGLNGYTF.

As regards this clone: Other nucleotide sequences from this sample produce the same CDR3. V usage is TRBV6-6 and J usage is TRBJ1-1; 8 bases line up with TRBD1. CDR1 is MNHNY, CDR2 SVGAGI, per germline (reference sequence). This CDR3 region has 14 residues. After removal of 2 bases from V and 4 bases from J, the junction contained 3 bases not matched to a gene. The CDR3, as DNA: TGTGCCAGCAGTTACGGACAGGGCGGCACTGAAGCTTTCTTT. Its translation: CASSYGQGGTEAFF.

CDR3 DNA: TGTGCCAGCAGCTTAGCGGAGACAGGGGGCAAGTCACCCCTCCACTTT. Translation: CASSLAETGGKSPLHF. The rearrangement uses TRBV7-9 and TRBJ1-6; 10 positions agree with TRBD1. The V segment lost 0 bases and the J segment 10 bases; nucleotides outside the gene matches: 6. This CDR3 has 16 amino acids. Germline values: CDR1 SEHNR, CDR2 FQNEAQ (reference sequence).

The chain combines TRBV5-5 with TRBJ1-1, with D unresolved. The germline CDR1 and CDR2 sequences are SGHKS and YYEKEE (reference sequence). The V end was cut by 1 base, the J end by 8 bases, with 12 bases between. The CDR3 runs to 13 residues. As DNA, the CDR3 is TGTGCCAGCAGCTTGAGGAGGGATTTGGAAGCTTTCTTT. Amino acids: CASSLRRDLEAFF.

The chain carries TRBV12-3 or TRBV12-4 and TRBJ1-2; D gene uncertain. This CDR3 is built from 12 residues. Between the trimmed V and J ends, which lost 3 bases and 4 bases, there was a span of 6 bases. The DNA of the CDR3 is TGTGCCAGCAGTTTCGGTAGCTATGGCTACACCTTC. It translates to CASSFGSYGYTF.

The chain recombines TRBV5-1 with TRBJ2-1; TRBD2 might be the D (6 bases). CDR1 and CDR2 from the germline V gene are SGHRS and YFSETQ. Trimming took 4 bases from V and 13 from J, leaving 21 bases between them. The CDR3 totals 14 residues. CDR3 protein: CASSPEGSGRSQFF. DNA of the CDR3: TGCGCCAGCAGCCCGGAGGGTTCAGGGAGATCTCAGTTCTTC.

This sequence joins TRBV27 and TRBJ2-1; perhaps TRBD2 as D (6 bases). Trimming cost V 1 base and J 7 bases, with 14 bases left between them. This CDR3 is built from 15 residues. Germline V gene data show CDR1 as MNHEY and CDR2 as SMNVEV (reference sequence). The CDR3 protein is CASSLWQEGGNEQFF. Written as DNA, the CDR3 is TGTGCCAGCAGTTTATGGCAGGAGGGCGGTAATGAGCAGTTCTTC.

The chain employs TRBV18 and TRBJ2-3; TRBD1 might be the D (5 bases). Germline V gives CDR1 KGHSH, CDR2 LQKENI. V lost 3 bases to trimming and J lost 1 base, with 14 bases between them. The CDR3 covers 16 residues. The CDR3 DNA reads as TGTGCCAGCTCACCCCAAACAGTGACAGGCACAGATACGCAGTATTTT. This gives the protein CASSPQTVTGTDTQYF.

The chain links TRBV6-1 to TRBJ1-1, with TRBD1 identical over 9 bases. This CDR3 is 13 amino acids long. The germline CDR1 and CDR2 sequences are MNHNS and SASEGT. The trim removed 7 bases at V and 11 bases at J, leaving 11 bases unmatched. The CDR3 is CASTQTGGRRAFF. DNA for the CDR3: TGTGCCAGCACCCAAACAGGGGGCAGGCGGGCTTTCTTT.

The CDR3 region has the DNA TGTGCCTGGAGTCCGGACTGGTACTCTGGGGCCAACGTCCTGACTTTC. This encodes CAWSPDWYSGANVLTF. The rearrangement joins TRBV30 to TRBJ2-6; weak D call: TRBD2 (5 bases). Germline lookup yields CDR1 GTSNPN and CDR2 SVGIG (reference sequence). V was pared by 2 bases and J by 0 bases, with 11 bases between. The CDR3 has 16 residues.

V gene TRBV7-9 combines with J gene TRBJ1-5; D uncertain. Germline V CDR1 and CDR2: SEHNR, FQNEAQ (reference sequence). This CDR3 contains 13 residues. V was clipped by 3 bases and J by 4 bases, with 7 bases between them. The DNA of the CDR3 is TGTGCCAGCAGCTTTTTCGAGAATCAGCCCCAGCATTTT. This encodes CASSFFENQPQHF.